The table lists the clone carrying this T cell receptor (beta chain) with a few counts. The CDR3 has 14 amino acids. Germline V gene data show CDR1 as ENHRY and CDR2 as SYGVKD. Trimming cost V 2 bases and J 7 bases, with 11 bases left between them. These data belong to a study of sequential checkpoint blockade in melanoma. Stated treatment: randomized to nivolumab then ipilimumab (arm A) or the reverse (arm B). PBMC sorting kept live CD3+CD8+ cells without CD19 or CD56. Libraries were prepared by immunoSEQ multiplex PCR; TCRdb keeps only in-frame clonotypes and omits some of them. The table has 20,000 to 25,000 clones, approximately 78% seen once.

The receptor was derived from a human donor with melanoma. This specimen consisted of CD8+ T cells sorted from blood (inferred from file names), obtained from a patient given nivolumab and ipilimumab in sequence. This chain links TRBV10-3 with TRBJ1-4; tentatively, D is TRBD1 (5 bases). This chain's CDR3 is CAISEGQGFEKLFF. In DNA form, the CDR3 reads TGTGCCATCAGTGAGGGGCAGGGCTTTGAAAAACTGTTTTTT.